This TCR beta chain was sequenced for a study of hypomethylating agent response in myelodysplastic syndrome. The protocol was immunoSEQ multiplex PCR, while the TCRdb copy is restricted to in-frame clones and leaves out a portion. The sample has about 3,100 clones, 75% to 85% seen once. The clonotype comes from a human donor with myelodysplastic syndrome. The sample was bone marrow, taken before or after starting hypomethylating agent treatment for myelodysplastic syndrome (not recorded which).

In DNA form, the CDR3 reads TGTGCCAGCAGTAGTAGCGGGGGGGCCTCAGCGGATACGCAGTATTTT. It translates to CASSSSGGASADTQYF. The chain uses TRBV6-4 and TRBJ2-3, with TRBD2 matching over 11 bases. V lost 5 bases, J lost 6 bases, and 10 bases stayed unmatched. The germline CDR1 and CDR2 sequences are MRHNA and SNTAGT. The CDR3 contains 16 residues.